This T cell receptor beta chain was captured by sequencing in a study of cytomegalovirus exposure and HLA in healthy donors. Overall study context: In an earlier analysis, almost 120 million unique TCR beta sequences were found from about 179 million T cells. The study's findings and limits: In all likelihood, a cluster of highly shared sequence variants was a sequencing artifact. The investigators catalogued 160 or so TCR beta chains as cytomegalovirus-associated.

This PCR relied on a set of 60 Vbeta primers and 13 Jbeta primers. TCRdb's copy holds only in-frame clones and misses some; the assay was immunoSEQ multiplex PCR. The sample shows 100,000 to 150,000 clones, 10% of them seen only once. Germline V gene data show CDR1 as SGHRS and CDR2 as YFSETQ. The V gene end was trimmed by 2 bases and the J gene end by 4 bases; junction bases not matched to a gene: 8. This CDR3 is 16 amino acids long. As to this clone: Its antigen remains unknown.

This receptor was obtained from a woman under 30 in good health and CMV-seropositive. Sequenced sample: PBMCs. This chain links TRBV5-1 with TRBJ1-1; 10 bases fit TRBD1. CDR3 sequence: CASSFWTGGDGTEAFF. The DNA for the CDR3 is TGCGCCAGCAGCTTTTGGACAGGGGGTGACGGCACTGAAGCTTTCTTT.